The 9 T cell receptor beta chains presented below share a single source sample, sequenced in a study of molecular identifiers for immune sequencing clone quantification. Via MiXCR, TCRdb re-called the PCR reads, giving one row per CDR3 protein. The sample lists roughly 630,000 distinct CDR3 sequences, about 25% occurring once. Material: naive CD8+ T cells from blood, with Jurkat cell RNA spiked in. Subset noted: FACS-sorted CD8+CD4-CCR7+CD45RA+ naive T cells. Receptors were obtained from a human donor in good health. Some libraries in this study had Jurkat cell RNA spiked in.

With respect to this clonotype: A much larger clonotype is one base distant, so this may be a read error. The chain uses TRBV7-9 and TRBJ1-5; the match to TRBD1 covers 7 bases. The CDR3 is 17 residues long. The germline V gene has CDR1 SEHNR and CDR2 FQNEAQ (reference sequence). The CDR3 DNA sequence: TGCGCCAGCAGCCACGCAGGGGGGGGTTTTGGCAATCAGCCCCAGCATTTT. Translated, it gives CASSHAGGGFGNQPQHF.

This clonotype was observed a handful of times. A much larger clone lies one base from this, so it may be a read error. V and J are TRBV7-9 and TRBJ1-5; no definite D call. This CDR3 spans 14 amino acids. Germline V gene lookup returns CDR1 SEHNR and CDR2 FQNEAQ (reference sequence). This CDR3 is CASSRSHENQPQRF. The CDR3 region has the DNA TGTGCCAGCAGCCGATCGCATGAGAATCAGCCCCAGCGTTTT.

This clonotype was recorded a few times. V and J are TRBV9 and TRBJ2-7; no clear D. Looked up from germline, CDR1 is SGDLS and CDR2 is YYNGEE. Deletions cut 3 bases from V and 0 bases from J, with 10 bases between. The CDR3 contains 14 residues. The CDR3 protein is CASSGASSSYEQYF. CDR3 nucleotides: TGTGCCAGCAGCGGGGCCAGCAGCTCCTACGAGCAGTACTTC.

The chain combines TRBV15 with TRBJ2-1, with D possibly matching TRBD1 (7 bases). Germline CDR1 is LNHNV and CDR2 is YYDKDF (reference sequence). V was cut by 1 base and J by 5 bases, with 9 bases left in between. The CDR3 is made up of 14 amino acids. CDR3 region: CATSRVRGDNEQFF. The CDR3 coding sequence is TGTGCCACCAGCAGAGTCAGGGGGGACAATGAGCAGTTCTTC.

A note on this clonotype: A read error may be the cause here, since a much bigger clone is one base away. This chain links TRBV4-1 with TRBJ1-2; no firm D call. CDR1 is MGHRA, CDR2 YSYEKL, per germline. The CDR3 extends over 15 amino acids. V lost 5 bases, J lost 5 bases, and 18 bases lay in between. The CDR3 DNA sequence: TGCGCCAGCAGCTGGAAGACGGAGACTAGGTATGGCTACACCTTC. As protein: CASSWKTETRYGYTF.

V usage is TRBV12-3 or TRBV12-4 and J usage is TRBJ1-3; 7 nucleotides align to TRBD1. Unmatched junction bases numbered 15, after V lost 7 bases and J lost 9 bases. The CDR3 has 15 residues. The CDR3, as DNA: TGTGCCAGCACCTCCCCAACAGGGGAGATGGGCACCATATATTTT. It codes for CASTSPTGEMGTIYF.

This sequence joins TRBV12-3 or TRBV12-4 and TRBJ1-5, with TRBD1 matching over 8 bases. The ends lost 6 bases at V and 6 bases at J; junction bases unmatched: 10. CDR3 length: 15 residues. The DNA for the CDR3 is TGTGCCAGCAGACTGACAGGGGAGGAGGGTCAGCCCCAGCATTTT. This sequence encodes CASRLTGEEGQPQHF.

The rearrangement links TRBV2 to TRBJ2-7; 7 positions match TRBD1. Germline CDR1 SNHLY, CDR2 FYNNEI. V lost 6 bases and J lost 2; bases outside the gene matches: 7. CDR3 length: 14 amino acids. The CDR3 protein is CASSLTGDPYEQYF. CDR3 DNA: TGTGCCAGCAGCTTAACAGGGGACCCCTACGAGCAGTACTTC.

With respect to this clonotype: Being one base from a much bigger clone, this may be a read error. This chain connects TRBV20-1 to TRBJ2-7; TRBD2 matches at 13 bases. This CDR3 region has 15 residues. Germline assignment: CDR1 DFQATT and CDR2 SNEGSKA (reference sequence). As DNA, the CDR3 is TGCAGTGCTAGAGAGGGACTAGCGGGAACATACGAGCGGTACTTC. Translated: CSAREGLAGTYERYF.